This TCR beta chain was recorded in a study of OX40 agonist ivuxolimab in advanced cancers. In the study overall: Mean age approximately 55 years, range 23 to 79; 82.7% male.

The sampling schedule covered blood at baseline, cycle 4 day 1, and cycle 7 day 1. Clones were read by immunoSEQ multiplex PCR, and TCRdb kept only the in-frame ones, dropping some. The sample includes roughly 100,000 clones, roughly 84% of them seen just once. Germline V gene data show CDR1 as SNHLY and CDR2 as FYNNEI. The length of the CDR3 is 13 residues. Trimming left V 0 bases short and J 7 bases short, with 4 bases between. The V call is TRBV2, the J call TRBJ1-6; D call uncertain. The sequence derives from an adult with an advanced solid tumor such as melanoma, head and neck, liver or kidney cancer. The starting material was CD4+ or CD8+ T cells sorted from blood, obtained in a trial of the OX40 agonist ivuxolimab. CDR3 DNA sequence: TGTGCCAGCAGTGAAGCAGAGAATTCACCCCTCCACTTT. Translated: CASSEAENSPLHF.